The T cell receptor (beta chain) described here comes from a study of Graves' ophthalmopathy and Graves' hyperthyroidism. Study results and limitations: The blood repertoire also included most expanded thyroid clonotypes above 0.001 frequency. Ophthalmopathy versus stable hyperthyroidism: 13-signature model gave 87.88% sensitivity, 75% to 83% specificity. Ophthalmopathy progression prediction by the model yielded a sensitivity of 55% to 71% and a specificity of less than 75%.

Germline assignment: CDR1 LNHDA and CDR2 SQIVND (reference sequence). The CDR3 runs to 17 residues. RNA transcripts provided the template for amplifying TCR beta CDR3 regions. The first-round RT-PCR employed HTBI primers together with the Qiagen OneStep RT-PCR kit. A multiplex PCR was then performed as the second round. Each CDR3 protein is one row after TCRdb ran MiXCR on the multiplex PCR reads. The repertoire holds about 370,000 distinct CDR3 sequences, with approximately 17% as singletons. A remark on this clonotype: Its antigen is as yet unknown. With a much larger clone just one base away, this may be a read error.

This sequence originates from an adult woman with stable Graves' hyperthyroidism. The rearrangement joins TRBV19 to TRBJ1-5, with D possibly TRBD1 on 5 matching bases. The sample was peripheral blood. The CDR3 loop reads CASSTTPTGTGSQPPHF. The CDR3 DNA is TGTGCCAGTAGTACAACACCGACGGGGACGGGGAGCCAGCCCCCGCATTTT.